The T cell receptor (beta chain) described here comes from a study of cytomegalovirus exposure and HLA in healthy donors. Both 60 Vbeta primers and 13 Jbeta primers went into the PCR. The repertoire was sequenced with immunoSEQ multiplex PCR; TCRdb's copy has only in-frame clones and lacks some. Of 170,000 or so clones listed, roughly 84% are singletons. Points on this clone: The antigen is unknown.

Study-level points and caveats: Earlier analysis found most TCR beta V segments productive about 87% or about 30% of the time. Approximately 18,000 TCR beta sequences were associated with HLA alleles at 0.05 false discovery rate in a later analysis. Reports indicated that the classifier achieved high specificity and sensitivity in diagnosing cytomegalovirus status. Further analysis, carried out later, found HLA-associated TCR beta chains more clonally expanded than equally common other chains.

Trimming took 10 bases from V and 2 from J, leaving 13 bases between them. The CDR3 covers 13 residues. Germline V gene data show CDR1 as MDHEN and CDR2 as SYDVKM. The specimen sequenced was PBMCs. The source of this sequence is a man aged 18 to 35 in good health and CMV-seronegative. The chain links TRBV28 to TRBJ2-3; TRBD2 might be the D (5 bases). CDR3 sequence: CATDDYSTDTQYF. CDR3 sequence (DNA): TGTGCCACCGATGACTACTCCACAGATACGCAGTATTTT.